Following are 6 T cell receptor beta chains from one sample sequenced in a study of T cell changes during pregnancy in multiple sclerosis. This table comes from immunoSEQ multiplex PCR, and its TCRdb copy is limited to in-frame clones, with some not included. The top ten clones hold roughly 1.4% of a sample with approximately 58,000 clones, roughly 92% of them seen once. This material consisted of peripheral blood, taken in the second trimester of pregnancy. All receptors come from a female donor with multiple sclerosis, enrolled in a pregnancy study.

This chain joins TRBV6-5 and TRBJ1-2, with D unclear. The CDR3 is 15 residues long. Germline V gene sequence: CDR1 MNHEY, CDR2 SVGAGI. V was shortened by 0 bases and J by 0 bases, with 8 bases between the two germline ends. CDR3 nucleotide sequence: TGTGCCAGCAGTTACTCGGGAGTAACTAACTATGGCTACACCTTC. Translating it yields CASSYSGVTNYGYTF.

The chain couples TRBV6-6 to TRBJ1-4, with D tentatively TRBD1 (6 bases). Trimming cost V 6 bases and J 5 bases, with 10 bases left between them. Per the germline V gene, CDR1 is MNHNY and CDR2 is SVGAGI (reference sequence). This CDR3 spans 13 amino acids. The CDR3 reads CASRKTGNEKLFF. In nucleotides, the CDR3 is TGTGCCAGCAGGAAGACAGGAAATGAAAAACTGTTTTTT.

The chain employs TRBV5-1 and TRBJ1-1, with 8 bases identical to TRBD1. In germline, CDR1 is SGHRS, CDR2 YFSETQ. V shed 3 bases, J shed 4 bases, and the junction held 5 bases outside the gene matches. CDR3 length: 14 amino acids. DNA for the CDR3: TGCGCCAGCAGCTGGACAGGGAAGCTCACTGAAGCTTTCTTT. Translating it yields CASSWTGKLTEAFF.

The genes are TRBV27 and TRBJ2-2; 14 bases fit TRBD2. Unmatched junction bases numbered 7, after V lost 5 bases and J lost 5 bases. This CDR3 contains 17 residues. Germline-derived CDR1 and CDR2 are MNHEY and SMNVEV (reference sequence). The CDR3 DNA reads TGTGCCAGCAGTCCGGGGACTAGCGGGAGTGAAACCGGGGAGCTGTTTTTT. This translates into CASSPGTSGSETGELFF.

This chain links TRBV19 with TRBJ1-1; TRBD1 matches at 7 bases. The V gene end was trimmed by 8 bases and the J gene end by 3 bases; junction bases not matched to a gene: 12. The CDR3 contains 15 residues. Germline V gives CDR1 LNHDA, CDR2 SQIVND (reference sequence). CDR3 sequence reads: CASSTGFMLYTEAFF. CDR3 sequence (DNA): TGTGCCAGTTCGACAGGGTTTATGTTGTACACTGAAGCTTTCTTT.

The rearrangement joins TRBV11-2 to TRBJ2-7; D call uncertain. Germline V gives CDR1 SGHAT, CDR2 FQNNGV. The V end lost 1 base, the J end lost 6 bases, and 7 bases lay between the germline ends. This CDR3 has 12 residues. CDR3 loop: CASSLVSGEQYF. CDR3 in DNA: TGTGCCAGCAGCTTAGTTTCCGGCGAGCAGTACTTC.